Listed below are T cell receptor beta chains from one sample, sequenced in a study of metastatic and nonmetastatic thyroid tumors. With MiXCR, TCRdb called clones anew from the PCR reads. The sample consists of about 30,000 clones, 35% of them appearing once. Sequencing was done on a sample of tumor tissue. The receptors derive from a female donor with papillary thyroid cancer or a benign thyroid nodule (not recorded which). Some clones in this sample may be carry-over from other donors' samples. Both conserved end residues are part of each CDR3. A D gene is named only where the DNA matches it firmly. Some rows mark clone size as missing; the rest say once, few, many or name a class of expanded clone.

j_gene: TRBJ1-2; abundance: NA; v_gene: TRBV12-3/TRBV12-4; d_gene: NA; CDR3aa: CASSLGLGGYGYTF; CDR3nt: TGTGCCAGCAGTTTAGGGTTGGGAGGCTATGGCTACACCTTC
j_gene: TRBJ2-6; abundance: NA; v_gene: TRBV12-3/TRBV12-4; d_gene: NA; CDR3aa: CASSLRGTGANVLTF; CDR3nt: TGTGCCAGCAGTTTAAGGGGGACTGGGGCCAACGTCCTGACTTTC
j_gene: TRBJ1-6; abundance: NA; v_gene: TRBV20-1; d_gene: NA; CDR3aa: CSATSAGNSPLHF; CDR3nt: TGCAGTGCTACTTCTGCAGGGAATTCACCCCTCCACTTT
j_gene: TRBJ2-7; abundance: few; v_gene: TRBV24-1; d_gene: NA; CDR3aa: CATTGRHYEQYF; CDR3nt: TGTGCCACCACCGGGCGGCACTACGAGCAGTACTTC
j_gene: TRBJ1-2; abundance: NA; v_gene: TRBV28; d_gene: NA; CDR3aa: CASSTNGALGVQYGYTF; CDR3nt: TGTGCCAGCAGTACCAACGGGGCCTTGGGGGTTCAATATGGCTACACCTTC
j_gene: TRBJ2-7; abundance: NA; v_gene: TRBV28; d_gene: NA; CDR3aa: CASSLSVQGSYEQYF; CDR3nt: TGTGCCAGCAGTTTATCGGTACAGGGATCCTACGAGCAGTACTTC
j_gene: TRBJ2-3; abundance: NA; v_gene: TRBV7-3; d_gene: TRBD2; CDR3aa: CASSLTLSGSADTQYF; CDR3nt: TGTGCCAGCAGCTTAACACTTAGCGGGAGTGCAGATACGCAGTATTTT
j_gene: TRBJ2-2; abundance: NA; v_gene: TRBV2; d_gene: TRBD2; CDR3aa: CASSLLAGALGELFF; CDR3nt: TGTGCCAGCAGTTTACTAGCGGGAGCTCTCGGGGAGCTGTTTTTT
j_gene: TRBJ1-2; abundance: NA; v_gene: TRBV6-2/TRBV6-3; d_gene: TRBD1; CDR3aa: CASTHTYSSTGMASNYGYTF; CDR3nt: TGTGCCAGCACTCACACCTACTCCTCGACAGGGATGGCGTCTAACTATGGCTACACCTTC
j_gene: TRBJ2-2; abundance: few; v_gene: TRBV6-1; d_gene: NA; CDR3aa: CASSSRVSGTGELFF; CDR3nt: TGTGCCAGCTCTTCTAGGGTTTCCGGCACCGGGGAGCTGTTTTTT
j_gene: TRBJ2-3; abundance: NA; v_gene: TRBV10-3; d_gene: TRBD1; CDR3aa: CAINVDGQDTDTQYF; CDR3nt: TGTGCCATCAACGTAGATGGACAGGACACAGATACGCAGTATTTT
j_gene: TRBJ2-2; abundance: NA; v_gene: TRBV7-2; d_gene: NA; CDR3aa: CASSFYEFGELFF; CDR3nt: TGTGCCAGCAGCTTTTACGAATTCGGGGAGCTGTTTTTT
j_gene: TRBJ1-3; abundance: medium-sized; v_gene: TRBV18; d_gene: NA; CDR3aa: CASSPTSGNTIYF; CDR3nt: TGTGCCAGCTCACCAACCTCTGGAAACACCATATATTTT
j_gene: TRBJ1-2; abundance: once; v_gene: TRBV7-9; d_gene: NA; CDR3aa: CASSLGGAHHGYTF; CDR3nt: TGTGCCAGCAGCTTAGGGGGGGCGCATCATGGCTACACCTTC
j_gene: TRBJ2-1; abundance: few; v_gene: TRBV5-1; d_gene: TRBD2; CDR3aa: CASSPGTSGGFHFF; CDR3nt: TGCGCCAGCAGCCCAGGGACTAGCGGGGGGTTTCATTTCTTC
j_gene: TRBJ2-1; abundance: NA; v_gene: TRBV6-2/TRBV6-3; d_gene: TRBD2; CDR3aa: CASSGDYRNVDEQFF; CDR3nt: TGTGCCAGCAGCGGGGACTACCGTAATGTCGATGAGCAGTTCTTC
j_gene: TRBJ2-7; abundance: NA; v_gene: TRBV7-3; d_gene: TRBD1; CDR3aa: CASSKSGQTTEQYF; CDR3nt: TGTGCCAGCAGCAAATCGGGACAGACCACCGAGCAGTACTTC
j_gene: TRBJ2-2; abundance: NA; v_gene: TRBV2; d_gene: NA; CDR3aa: CASSGTPTGELFF; CDR3nt: TGTGCCAGCAGCGGGACGCCGACGGGGGAGCTGTTTTTT
j_gene: TRBJ2-1; abundance: NA; v_gene: TRBV12-5; d_gene: TRBD1; CDR3aa: CASETGVNEQFF; CDR3nt: TGTGCTAGTGAAACAGGGGTCAATGAGCAGTTCTTC
j_gene: TRBJ2-7; abundance: NA; v_gene: TRBV11-2; d_gene: TRBD1; CDR3aa: CASSIPGQGAGEQYF; CDR3nt: TGTGCCAGCAGCATACCGGGACAGGGGGCTGGCGAGCAGTACTTC
j_gene: TRBJ2-6; abundance: NA; v_gene: TRBV6-9; d_gene: NA; CDR3aa: CASSYGDSGANVLTF; CDR3nt: TGTGCCAGCAGTTATGGAGACTCTGGGGCCAACGTCCTGACTTTC
j_gene: TRBJ2-1; abundance: NA; v_gene: TRBV13; d_gene: TRBD2; CDR3aa: CASHPARTSGTYNEQFF; CDR3nt: TGTGCCAGCCATCCCGCCCGGACTAGCGGGACTTACAATGAGCAGTTCTTC
j_gene: TRBJ2-5; abundance: NA; v_gene: TRBV6-1; d_gene: NA; CDR3aa: CASTRHLGETQYF; CDR3nt: TGTGCCAGCACTCGTCATCTCGGGGAGACCCAGTACTTC
j_gene: TRBJ2-6; abundance: few; v_gene: TRBV6-4; d_gene: TRBD1; CDR3aa: CASSGTGGSGANVLTF; CDR3nt: TGTGCCAGCAGTGGGACAGGGGGCTCTGGGGCCAACGTCCTGACTTTC
j_gene: TRBJ1-1; abundance: NA; v_gene: TRBV2; d_gene: TRBD1; CDR3aa: CASVKQGASTEAFF; CDR3nt: TGTGCCAGCGTCAAACAGGGGGCGAGCACTGAAGCTTTCTTT
j_gene: TRBJ2-1; abundance: few; v_gene: TRBV28; d_gene: TRBD2; CDR3aa: CASSLTSSGRAVEQFF; CDR3nt: TGTGCCAGCAGTTTGACGTCTAGCGGGAGGGCCGTGGAGCAGTTCTTC
j_gene: TRBJ1-1; abundance: once; v_gene: TRBV12-3/TRBV12-4; d_gene: NA; CDR3aa: CASSLRTTANTEAFF; CDR3nt: TGTGCCAGCAGTTTACGGACCACCGCTAACACTGAAGCTTTCTTT
j_gene: TRBJ1-2; abundance: NA; v_gene: TRBV19; d_gene: TRBD1; CDR3aa: CASRNDRGPGGYTF; CDR3nt: TGTGCCAGTAGAAATGACAGGGGGCCCGGTGGCTACACCTTC
j_gene: TRBJ1-5; abundance: NA; v_gene: TRBV19; d_gene: NA; CDR3aa: CASSGSNQPQHF; CDR3nt: TGTGCCAGTAGCGGCAGCAATCAGCCCCAGCATTTT
j_gene: TRBJ2-5; abundance: NA; v_gene: TRBV2; d_gene: TRBD2; CDR3aa: CASSWTSGGGETQYF; CDR3nt: TGTGCCAGCAGTTGGACTAGCGGAGGGGGAGAGACCCAGTACTTC
j_gene: TRBJ2-1; abundance: few; v_gene: TRBV27; d_gene: TRBD2; CDR3aa: CASSLSESGSDNEQFF; CDR3nt: TGTGCCAGCAGTTTATCGGAGAGCGGGAGTGACAATGAGCAGTTCTTC
j_gene: TRBJ2-7; abundance: NA; v_gene: TRBV6-2/TRBV6-3; d_gene: NA; CDR3aa: CASSSGRYEQYF; CDR3nt: TGTGCCAGCAGTTCAGGCCGGTACGAGCAGTACTTC
j_gene: TRBJ2-1; abundance: NA; v_gene: TRBV18; d_gene: NA; CDR3aa: CASSDAPDNEQFF; CDR3nt: TGTGCCAGCTCAGATGCCCCAGACAATGAGCAGTTCTTC
j_gene: TRBJ1-5; abundance: NA; v_gene: TRBV19; d_gene: TRBD1; CDR3aa: CASREAGGPYMRNQPQHF; CDR3nt: TGTGCCAGTAGAGAGGCAGGGGGCCCATATATGCGCAATCAGCCCCAGCATTTT
j_gene: TRBJ1-2; abundance: NA; v_gene: TRBV30; d_gene: NA; CDR3aa: CAWSVGQLFYTF; CDR3nt: TGTGCCTGGAGTGTTGGTCAGCTCTTCTACACCTTC
j_gene: TRBJ2-1; abundance: many; v_gene: TRBV28; d_gene: NA; CDR3aa: CASSWGPSYNEQFF; CDR3nt: TGTGCCAGCAGCTGGGGACCTTCCTACAATGAGCAGTTCTTC
j_gene: TRBJ1-1; abundance: few; v_gene: TRBV19; d_gene: TRBD1; CDR3aa: CASRPRDRGRLDTEAFF; CDR3nt: TGTGCCAGTAGACCGAGGGACAGGGGGAGGTTAGACACTGAAGCTTTCTTT
j_gene: TRBJ1-5; abundance: NA; v_gene: TRBV20-1; d_gene: TRBD1; CDR3aa: CSARDLLTGGNQPQHF; CDR3nt: TGCAGTGCTAGAGACCTACTGACAGGGGGCAATCAGCCCCAGCATTTT
j_gene: TRBJ2-7; abundance: NA; v_gene: TRBV6-4; d_gene: NA; CDR3aa: CASIDLNWKCYEQYF; CDR3nt: TGTGCCAGCATTGACTTGAACTGGAAGTGCTACGAGCAGTACTTC
j_gene: TRBJ1-2; abundance: NA; v_gene: TRBV4-1; d_gene: NA; CDR3aa: CASSQDLNFDYGYTF; CDR3nt: TGCGCCAGCAGCCAAGATCTCAACTTCGACTATGGCTACACCTTC
j_gene: TRBJ2-1; abundance: NA; v_gene: TRBV6-6; d_gene: NA; CDR3aa: CASSYRLALSYNEQFF; CDR3nt: TGTGCCAGCAGTTACCGGCTAGCGTTGTCCTACAATGAGCAGTTCTTC
j_gene: TRBJ2-7; abundance: NA; v_gene: TRBV28; d_gene: NA; CDR3aa: CASSPQQYRVSYEQYF; CDR3nt: TGTGCCAGCAGTCCCCAGCAGTACCGTGTCTCCTACGAGCAGTACTTC
j_gene: TRBJ1-6; abundance: NA; v_gene: TRBV11-2; d_gene: NA; CDR3aa: CASSLWSNRVDSPLHF; CDR3nt: TGTGCCAGCAGCTTATGGTCAAACAGGGTTGATTCACCCCTCCACTTT
j_gene: TRBJ2-7; abundance: few; v_gene: TRBV28; d_gene: NA; CDR3aa: CASSSTGQLSYEQYF; CDR3nt: TGTGCCAGCAGTTCAACCGGACAGCTCTCCTACGAGCAGTACTTC
j_gene: TRBJ1-5; abundance: NA; v_gene: TRBV20-1; d_gene: TRBD1; CDR3aa: CSATDREVYSNQPQHF; CDR3nt: TGCAGTGCTACGGACAGGGAGGTGTATAGCAATCAGCCCCAGCATTTT
j_gene: TRBJ2-1; abundance: NA; v_gene: TRBV5-1; d_gene: TRBD2; CDR3aa: CASSLGTSVRNEQFF; CDR3nt: TGCGCCAGCAGCCTCGGGACTAGCGTCAGAAATGAGCAGTTCTTC
j_gene: TRBJ2-2; abundance: few; v_gene: TRBV24-1; d_gene: NA; CDR3aa: CATSEIYTGELFF; CDR3nt: TGTGCCACCAGCGAGATATACACCGGGGAGCTGTTTTTT
j_gene: TRBJ2-1; abundance: NA; v_gene: TRBV11-2; d_gene: NA; CDR3aa: CASSLVTGLSYNEQFF; CDR3nt: TGTGCCAGCAGCTTAGTTACGGGGCTGTCCTACAATGAGCAGTTCTTC
j_gene: TRBJ2-2; abundance: NA; v_gene: TRBV9; d_gene: TRBD2; CDR3aa: CASSAVQSGSRELFF; CDR3nt: TGTGCCAGCAGCGCCGTCCAAAGCGGGAGTAGGGAGCTGTTTTTT
j_gene: TRBJ2-1; abundance: NA; v_gene: TRBV27; d_gene: NA; CDR3aa: CASSLNIAALYNEQFF; CDR3nt: TGTGCCAGCAGTTTAAACATAGCGGCCCTCTACAATGAGCAGTTCTTC
j_gene: TRBJ1-5; abundance: few; v_gene: TRBV19; d_gene: NA; CDR3aa: CASKLDSISNQPQHF; CDR3nt: TGTGCCAGTAAGTTGGACAGCATTAGCAATCAGCCCCAGCATTTT
j_gene: TRBJ1-4; abundance: many; v_gene: TRBV12-3/TRBV12-4; d_gene: NA; CDR3aa: CASSSVNEKLFF; CDR3nt: TGTGCCAGCAGTTCAGTAAATGAAAAACTGTTTTTT
j_gene: TRBJ2-1; abundance: few; v_gene: TRBV11-2; d_gene: NA; CDR3aa: CASSLSVAERANEQFF; CDR3nt: TGTGCCAGCAGCTTGAGTGTGGCGGAGAGGGCCAATGAGCAGTTCTTC
j_gene: TRBJ1-4; abundance: many; v_gene: TRBV5-8; d_gene: NA; CDR3aa: CASSFPRHRSKYEKLFF; CDR3nt: TGTGCCAGCAGCTTCCCAAGGCACAGGTCGAAATATGAAAAACTGTTTTTT